This T cell receptor beta chain was documented in a study of T-cell reconstitution after alpha-beta-depleted transplantation in children. It was with unique molecular identifiers that the TCRbeta library was prepared. TCRdb analysed the PCR reads with MiXCR anew, one entry per CDR3 protein. The table records around 400,000 distinct CDR3 sequences, about a fifth of them present only once. V lost 2 bases to trimming and J lost 8 bases, with 10 bases between them. Germline CDR1 reads MDHEN; CDR2 reads SYDVKM. The CDR3 sequence is 12 residues long. The sample in question was PBMCs from the stem cell graft donor, obtained from the stem cell graft. The chain carries TRBV28 and TRBJ2-7; D is unclear. The source is a human donor who donated a stem cell graft to a child with acute myeloid leukemia. CDR3 bases: TGTGCCAGCAGTTTAGATATAATGAAGCAGTACTTC. Its protein product is CASSLDIMKQYF.